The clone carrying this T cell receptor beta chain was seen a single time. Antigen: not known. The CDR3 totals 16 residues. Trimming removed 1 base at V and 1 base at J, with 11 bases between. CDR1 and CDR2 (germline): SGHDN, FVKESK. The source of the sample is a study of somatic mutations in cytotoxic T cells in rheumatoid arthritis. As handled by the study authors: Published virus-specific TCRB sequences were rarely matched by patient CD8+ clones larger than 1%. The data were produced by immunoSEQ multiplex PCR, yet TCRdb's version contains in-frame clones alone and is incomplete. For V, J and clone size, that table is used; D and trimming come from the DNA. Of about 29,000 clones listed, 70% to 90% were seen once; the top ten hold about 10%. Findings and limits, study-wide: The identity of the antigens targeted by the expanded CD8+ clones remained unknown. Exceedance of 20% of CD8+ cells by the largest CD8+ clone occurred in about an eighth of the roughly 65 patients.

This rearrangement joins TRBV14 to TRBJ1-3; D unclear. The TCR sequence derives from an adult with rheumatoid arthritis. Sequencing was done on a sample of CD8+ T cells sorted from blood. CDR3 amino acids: CASSQGTSRSGNTIYF. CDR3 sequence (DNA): TGTGCCAGCAGCCAAGGAACAAGCAGGTCTGGAAACACCATATATTTT.